This is a list of T cell receptor beta chains from one sample in a study of radiotherapy plus CTLA-4 blockade in lung cancer. Data came from immunoSEQ multiplex PCR; TCRdb stores just in-frame clones and leaves some out. The sample includes tens of thousands of clones, 63% of them seen just once. This sample comprised peripheral blood, obtained from a patient treated with radiotherapy plus ipilimumab. All receptors come from a human donor with non-small cell lung cancer who had a partial response to radiotherapy plus ipilimumab. The CDR3 runs from the conserved cysteine through the conserved F or W. D genes are given only for firm matches. Clone size is not always given. Where it is, it says once, few, many or a class for expanded clones.

j_call v_call clone_size d_call cdr3_nt cdr3_aa
TRBJ1-1 TRBV18 few . TGTGCCAGCTCACGCAGGGAAGGCACTGAAGCTTTCTTT CASSRREGTEAFF
TRBJ1-2 TRBV6-1 . TRBD1 TGTGCCAGCACCCTATCAGGGGGCATCGACTATGGCTACACCTTC CASTLSGGIDYGYTF
TRBJ1-1 TRBV9 few . TGTGCCAGCAGCGCCCCTGACGGGGTGGGTGAAGGTCCCGCCGCTGAAGCTTTCTTT CASSAPDGVGEGPAAEAFF
TRBJ2-1 TRBV11-3 . . TGTGCCAGCAGCCCCGGAGGGAGGACCGCCTACAATGAGCAGTTCTTC CASSPGGRTAYNEQFF
TRBJ2-1 TRBV6-1 . . TGTGCCAGCAGTTTCAGGGGGGAGTACAATGAGCAGTTCTTC CASSFRGEYNEQFF
TRBJ1-2 TRBV10-3 few . TGTGCCATCAGTGAGTCGCGGGGGGCGAGCTACACCTTC CAISESRGASYTF
TRBJ1-5 TRBV6-5 . . TGTGCCAGCAGCCCTTCCGGGCCGGGGGAGCCCCAGCATTTT CASSPSGPGEPQHF
TRBJ1-2 TRBV7-2 . TRBD1 TGTGCCAGCAGCTCGGCGACAGGGCAGGGTGGCTACACCTTC CASSSATGQGGYTF
TRBJ2-5 TRBV10-3 . . TGTGCCATCAGTGAACCCAGAGCGGCCCAAGAGACCCAGTACTTC CAISEPRAAQETQYF
TRBJ2-7 TRBV7-2 few TRBD1 TGTGCCAGCAGCTTAGGGGGGACAGCCTACGAGCAGTACTTC CASSLGGTAYEQYF
TRBJ2-3 TRBV7-9 few TRBD2 TGTGCCAGCAGCTTTAGCGGGGGGACAGATACGCAGTATTTT CASSFSGGTDTQYF
TRBJ2-2 TRBV18 . . TGTGCCAGCTCACCTCGGGAGAGTATGGGGATCGGGGAGCTGTTTTTT CASSPRESMGIGELFF
TRBJ1-1 TRBV7-9 . . TGTGCCAGCAGCCCGAGCGGCGGGTGGGCGCCAGGCACTGAAGCTTTCTTT CASSPSGGWAPGTEAFF
TRBJ2-3 TRBV5-1 . . TGCGCCAGCAGCTCTCAAAAGAGGGAAGATACGCAGTATTTT CASSSQKREDTQYF
TRBJ1-1 TRBV5-1 . . TGCGCCAGCAGCAAAGAGGGAAGGTTGGACACTGAAGCTTTCTTT CASSKEGRLDTEAFF
TRBJ1-6 TRBV4-3 few . TGCGCCAGCAGCCAAGATCCCACTTGGGGGCCGGGCTCACCCCTCCACTTT CASSQDPTWGPGSPLHF
TRBJ2-7 TRBV6-1 . . TGTGCCAGCCACTTAGGAGCCTACGAGCAGTACTTC CASHLGAYEQYF
TRBJ1-1 TRBV5-1 few . TGCGCCAGCAGCTTGGCCGGGACAAGAATTTTGAACACTGAAGCTTTCTTT CASSLAGTRILNTEAFF
TRBJ2-7 TRBV18 . . TGTGCCAGCTCACCATCCCGGGAGCTCTACGAGCAGTACTTC CASSPSRELYEQYF
TRBJ1-1 TRBV2 . . TGTGCCAGCAGCGCCCTGCGGAGATTGAACACTGAAGCTTTCTTT CASSALRRLNTEAFF
TRBJ2-1 TRBV6-6 . . TGTGCCAGCAGTCGCCCGGACAATGAGCAGTTCTTC CASSRPDNEQFF
TRBJ1-1 TRBV5-6 few . TGTGCCAGCAGCTTGGGGGGGCAGGTTGAAGCTTTCTTT CASSLGGQVEAFF
TRBJ2-1 TRBV9 . TRBD1 TGTGCCAGCAGCGTAGGACAGGGGTCCAATGAGCAGTTCTTC CASSVGQGSNEQFF
TRBJ1-1 TRBV19 . TRBD1 TGTGCCAGTAGATTTCAGGGGGGCACTGAAGCTTTCTTT CASRFQGGTEAFF
TRBJ1-1 TRBV9 . . TGTGCCAGCAGCGTAACCTTTACGAGTGAAGCTTTCTTT CASSVTFTSEAFF
TRBJ2-2 TRBV5-1 . . TGCGCCAGCAGCTTGGGTGCCACGGGCACCGGGGAGCTGTTTTTT CASSLGATGTGELFF
TRBJ2-7 TRBV9 . . TGTGCCAGCAGCGTCACAGGAAACTCCTACGAGCAGTACTTC CASSVTGNSYEQYF
TRBJ2-1 TRBV5-1 few . TGCGCCAGCAGCTCTCTACGAGCGGGCGGGTACAATGAGCAGTTCTTC CASSSLRAGGYNEQFF
TRBJ2-7 TRBV25-1 . TRBD2 TGTGCCAGCAGTGAGTTCGGGACTAATGATTACGAGCAGTACTTC CASSEFGTNDYEQYF
TRBJ2-7 TRBV5-1 many TRBD2 TGCGCCAGCAGTGGGGGGGTTATCGCCTACGAGCAGTACTTC CASSGGVIAYEQYF
TRBJ2-5 TRBV9 . TRBD2 TGTGCCAGCAGCGAAGCGGGAGAAGAGACCCAGTACTTC CASSEAGEETQYF
TRBJ2-7 TRBV7-2 . . TGTGCCAGCAGCAAACAGGAGAGCTCCTACGAGCAGTACTTC CASSKQESSYEQYF
TRBJ2-2 TRBV9 . . TGTGCCAGCAGCGTAGGGACAGCGAACACCGGGGAGCTGTTTTTT CASSVGTANTGELFF
TRBJ1-4 TRBV5-4 . . TGTGCCAGCAAAAAGGGCCGGGGTGAAAAACTGTTTTTT CASKKGRGEKLFF
TRBJ2-6 TRBV5-1 once TRBD1 TGCGCCAGCAGCCCGACAGGGGCTGGGGCCAACGTCCTGACTTTC CASSPTGAGANVLTF
TRBJ1-2 TRBV7-8 . TRBD1 TGTGCCAGCAGCTTAACAGGGGGGAATTATGGCTACACCTTC CASSLTGGNYGYTF
TRBJ1-6 TRBV2 few TRBD1 TGTGCCAGCAGTTACAGGGGGCCGAATTCACCCCTCCACTTT CASSYRGPNSPLHF
TRBJ1-3 TRBV6-6 few . TGTGCCAGCGGGGGGTCGAGGAACACCATATATTTT CASGGSRNTIYF
TRBJ2-3 TRBV11-2 . TRBD2 TGTGCCGGAGCGGGGGGATCCGGTACGCAGTATTTT CAGAGGSGTQYF
TRBJ2-7 TRBV28 few . TGTGCCAGCAGTAACCCGGCGGAGCCGCAGTACTTC CASSNPAEPQYF
TRBJ2-3 TRBV5-6 once TRBD1 TGTGCCAGCAGCCCTGGACAGGGGTACGATACGCAGTATTTT CASSPGQGYDTQYF
TRBJ2-7 TRBV6-5 . . TGTGCCAGCAGTTACGGGCAGGGAAATTACGAGCAGTACTTC CASSYGQGNYEQYF
TRBJ2-1 TRBV27 . TRBD2 TGTGCCAGCACGCCGACCGGGGGAGGACTAGCGGGGCTCCTTGAGCAGTTCTTC CASTPTGGGLAGLLEQFF
TRBJ1-2 TRBV19 . . TGTGCCAGTAGTGGAGGGGTTAATTATGGCTACACCTTC CASSGGVNYGYTF
TRBJ1-4 TRBV5-4 . . TGTGCCAGCAGCTTGGGGGGGGGAGTCGGCACTAATGAAAAACTGTTTTTT CASSLGGGVGTNEKLFF
TRBJ2-3 TRBV29-1 . TRBD2 TGCAGCCTAACAGGGACCCTAGCGGGAGGCTCCACAGATACGCAGTATTTT CSLTGTLAGGSTDTQYF
TRBJ2-1 TRBV27 . TRBD1 TGTGCCAGCAGACCACTAGGACAGGGGTCTGAGCAGTTCTTC CASRPLGQGSEQFF
TRBJ2-7 TRBV4-1 . . TGCGCCAGCAGCCAAGATTCGGAGCATGCCTACGAGCAGTACTTC CASSQDSEHAYEQYF
TRBJ2-7 TRBV27 few TRBD1 TGTGCCAGCAGTTTCTGGGACAGGGGGCAGGGCGAGCAGTACTTC CASSFWDRGQGEQYF
TRBJ2-5 TRBV30 . . TGTGCCTGGAGCCCAGGGAGGGAGACCCAGTACTTC CAWSPGRETQYF
TRBJ1-2 TRBV7-8 few TRBD1 TGTGCCAGCAGCCAAAGGGACAGGGGGAACTATGGCTACACCTTC CASSQRDRGNYGYTF
TRBJ1-4 TRBV19 . . TGTGCCAGTAGTACCCCCGCGGGGGAAAAACTGTTTTTT CASSTPAGEKLFF
TRBJ1-4 TRBV18 . . TGTGCCAGCTCACCCCAGACAGGTTCTAATGAAAAACTGTTTTTT CASSPQTGSNEKLFF
TRBJ2-1 TRBV1 . . TGCACCAGCAACGCCGGGGCATTAGCGGGGGGTCTCGTGTTCTTC CTSNAGALAGGLVFF
TRBJ1-3 TRBV7-9 few . TGTGCCAGCAGACAGGCCTCTGGAAACACCATATATTTT CASRQASGNTIYF
TRBJ1-6 TRBV15 . . TGTGCCACCAGCAGAGATCGAGGGTCAAATTCACCCCTCCACTTT CATSRDRGSNSPLHF
TRBJ2-5 TRBV4-3 . TRBD2 TGCGCCAGCAGCCAAGAACCGCCTAGCGGGGGATTCCAAGAGACCCAGTACTTC CASSQEPPSGGFQETQYF
TRBJ2-3 TRBV6-1 once TRBD2 TGTGCCAGCAGTGGTCTTAGCGGGAGTACCCAGGATACGCAGTATTTT CASSGLSGSTQDTQYF
TRBJ2-7 TRBV6-6 . . TGTGCCAGCAGTTACCCAGACGGGACCTACGAGCAGTACTTC CASSYPDGTYEQYF
TRBJ1-5 TRBV7-2 . TRBD1 TGTGCCAGCAGCCCCCTCGGAGGGGGCATTGGCAATCAGCCCCAGCATTTT CASSPLGGGIGNQPQHF